The 14 T cell receptor beta chains below come from one sample, sequenced in a study of cytomegalovirus exposure and HLA in healthy donors. Researchers ran the PCR with 60 Vbeta and 13 Jbeta primers. Repertoires were generated with immunoSEQ multiplex PCR, while TCRdb's copy carries only in-frame clones and drops some. The sample shows some 120,000 clones, 74% of them seen only once. Sequencing was done on a sample of PBMCs. The receptors were sampled from a woman in her forties or fifties in good health and CMV-seropositive.

This chain joins TRBV7-2 and TRBJ2-7; the D gene is possibly TRBD1 (5 bases). Per germline, CDR1 SGHTA and CDR2 FQGNSA. V lost 0 bases, J lost 4 bases, and 10 bases lay in between. CDR3 length: 14 amino acids. The CDR3 region is CASSLAGVTYEQYF. CDR3 bases: TGTGCCAGCAGCTTAGCAGGGGTGACATACGAGCAGTACTTC.

The V call is TRBV7-8, the J call TRBJ1-5; D not certain. The germline CDR1 and CDR2 sequences are SGHVS and FQNEAQ. The CDR3 is 14 amino acids. V lost 0 bases and J lost 7, with 10 bases in between. The CDR3 sequence is CASSLAPGGQPQHF. CDR3 in DNA: TGTGCCAGCAGCTTAGCCCCGGGTGGCCAGCCCCAGCATTTT. The full variable domain, completed using reference TRBV7-8 and TRBJ1-5, is GAGVSQSPRYKVAKRGQDVALRCDPISGHVSLFWYQQALGQGPEFLTYFQNEAQLDKSGLPSDRFFAERPEGSVSTLKIQRTQQEDSAVYLCASSLAPGGQPQHFGDGTRLSIL.

The chain recombines TRBV14 with TRBJ2-1; D gene uncertain. V lost 1 base, J lost 5 bases, and 3 bases lay in between. Germline V CDR1 and CDR2: SGHDN, FVKESK. CDR3 size: 12 residues. CDR3 sequence (DNA): TGTGCCAGCAGCCAAGTCGACAATGAGCAGTTCTTC. Amino acid sequence: CASSQVDNEQFF.

This clone was seen once. This chain joins TRBV25-1 and TRBJ1-1; a possible D gene is TRBD1 (6 bases). Germline-derived CDR1 and CDR2 are MGHDK and SYGVNS. This CDR3 is built from 13 residues. V was trimmed by 6 bases and J by 4 bases, leaving 12 bases between them. CDR3 amino acids: CASREGGATEAFF. Written as DNA, the CDR3 is TGTGCCAGCAGGGAGGGGGGGGCCACTGAAGCTTTCTTT.

The rearrangement uses TRBV4-1 and TRBJ1-4; maybe TRBD1 (5 bases). CDR3 length: 16 amino acids. V lost 0 bases and J lost 5, with 13 bases in between. In germline, CDR1 is MGHRA, CDR2 YSYEKL. CDR3 nucleotides: TGCGCCAGCAGCCAAGAGGGCCAGGGCCGAAATGAAAAACTGTTTTTT. This codes for CASSQEGQGRNEKLFF.

There are a few counts of this clone. The chain has TRBV6-5 and TRBJ1-4; 7 bases map to TRBD1. V shed 6 bases and J 8 bases; nucleotides not matched to a gene: 6. This CDR3 contains 13 residues. Germline V CDR1 and CDR2: MNHEY, SVGAGI. The CDR3 sequence: CASSRDSQEKLFF. DNA for the CDR3: TGTGCCAGCAGCCGGGACAGCCAAGAAAAACTGTTTTTT.

The chain carries TRBV16 and TRBJ2-2; 10 positions agree with TRBD1. The CDR3 totals 14 residues. The germline V gene has CDR1 KGHSY and CDR2 FQNENV. With V trimmed by 4 bases and J by 6 bases, 2 bases remained unmatched. Written as DNA, the CDR3 is TGTGCCAGCAGCCTGGGACAGGGGCCCGGGGAGCTGTTTTTT. This sequence encodes CASSLGQGPGELFF.

This CDR3 reads CASSGEPGMQRQPQHF. Written as DNA, the CDR3 is TGTGCCAGCAGCGGTGAACCCGGGATGCAAAGGCAGCCCCAGCATTTT. The chain couples TRBV7-8 to TRBJ1-5; D gene uncertain. Germline CDR1 is SGHVS and CDR2 is FQNEAQ. Trimming shortened V by 5 bases and J by 7 bases, and 21 bases separated the two germline ends. This CDR3 contains 16 residues.

The V call is TRBV7-8, the J call TRBJ1-6, with a possible D match to TRBD1 (6 bases). The CDR3 consists of 17 residues. With 8 bases removed from V and 5 bases from J, the gap between germline ends came to 22 bases. Germline CDR1 reads SGHVS; CDR2 reads FQNEAQ. The CDR3 loop is CASRIKPHRVDNSPLHF. In DNA, the CDR3 is TGTGCCAGCCGCATCAAGCCCCACAGGGTGGATAATTCACCCCTCCACTTT.

This clone was counted a few times. The chain has TRBV7-2 and TRBJ2-7; TRBD1 matches at 8 bases. Germline CDR1 reads SGHTA; CDR2 reads FQGNSA. Trimming at V came to 5 bases and at J to 3 bases, leaving 9 bases not matched to a gene. The CDR3 length is 15 residues. The CDR3 region has the DNA TGTGCCAGCAGCCCCACCGGACAGGGACTCTACGAGCAGTACTTC. Its translation: CASSPTGQGLYEQYF.

Details on this clone: Compared with germline, one end of the junction differs, possibly owing to a read error. The CDR3 nucleotides are TGCGCCAGCAGCTTGGACAGGAGAGGAACTGGCTACCCCTTC. Protein product: CASSLDRRGTGYPF. V gene TRBV5-1 combines with J gene TRBJ1-2; perhaps TRBD1 as D (5 bases). CDR3 size: 14 residues. Germline assignment: CDR1 SGHRS and CDR2 YFSETQ.

V usage is TRBV7-2 and J usage is TRBJ2-5; weak D call: TRBD1 (5 bases). The CDR3 runs to 13 residues. Trimming stripped 1 base from V and 8 bases from J, with 11 bases between. Germline CDR1 and CDR2: SGHTA and FQGNSA. The CDR3, as DNA: TGTGCCAGCAGCTTAGGTTTTGGGGCTACCCAGTACTTC. It translates to CASSLGFGATQYF. The variable domain in full, with the rest retrieved from reference TRBV7-2 and TRBJ2-5, is GAGVSQSPSNKVTEKGKDVELRCDPISGHTALYWYRQSLGQGLEFLIYFQGNSAPDKSGLPSDRFSAERTGGSVSTLTIQRTQQEDSAVYLCASSLGFGATQYFGPGTRLLVL.

V gene TRBV11-2 combines with J gene TRBJ2-1; TRBD1 might be the D (5 bases). The V end lost 5 bases, the J end lost 5 bases, and 16 bases lay between the germline ends. Per the germline V gene, CDR1 is SGHAT and CDR2 is FQNNGV. There are 15 residues in the CDR3. The CDR3 spells CASSPLKGYDNEQFF. The CDR3 DNA is TGTGCCAGCAGCCCCCTGAAGGGGTACGACAATGAGCAGTTCTTC.

The genes are TRBV12-5 and TRBJ1-6; 9 bases match TRBD1. Trimming removed 2 bases from V and 9 bases from J; junction bases left unmatched: 8. The CDR3 sequence is 16 residues long. Germline lookup yields CDR1 LGHNT and CDR2 FRNRAP. The CDR3 DNA reads as TGTGCTAGTGGTTTGATAACCGGGACAGGGAGTTCACCCCTCCACTTT. As protein: CASGLITGTGSSPLHF.